The 7 T cell receptor beta chains listed next were all sequenced from one sample in a study of lymphopenia after photon versus proton radiotherapy. TCRdb's copy holds only in-frame clones and misses some; the assay was immunoSEQ multiplex PCR. Of approximately 16,000 clones listed, around 86% are singletons. Specimen: peripheral blood, collected from a patient treated with proton-based radiotherapy. The receptors stem from a man between 65 and 85 years old with pancreatic cancer.

The table lists this clone with a count of one. J is TRBJ2-7 and V is TRBV7-6; maybe TRBD1 (6 bases). V was cut by 5 bases and J by 2 bases, with 16 bases left in between. CDR1 SGHVS and CDR2 FNYEAQ come from the germline V gene. The CDR3 has 15 amino acids. The CDR3 region is CASSTGFGDTYEQYF. In DNA form, the CDR3 reads TGTGCCAGCAGCACGGGTTTTGGGGACACCTACGAGCAGTACTTC.

V and J are TRBV6-1 and TRBJ1-4, with D hard to call. The CDR3 consists of 13 residues. Germline-derived CDR1 and CDR2 are MNHNS and SASEGT. The V and J ends lost 7 bases and 0 bases respectively, with 6 bases between them. The CDR3 loop is CASKGTTNEKLFF. The CDR3 coding sequence is TGTGCCAGCAAAGGGACAACTAATGAAAAACTGTTTTTT.

This chain links TRBV6-5 with TRBJ1-5; a possible D gene is TRBD1 (6 bases). The germline CDR1 and CDR2 sequences are MNHEY and SVGAGI. Trimming removed 6 bases at V and 2 bases at J, with 14 bases between. CDR3 length: 15 amino acids. The CDR3 sequence: CASSEGEKGNQPQHF. The DNA of the CDR3 is TGTGCCAGCAGCGAGGGGGAAAAGGGCAATCAGCCCCAGCATTTT.

The chain uses TRBV19 and TRBJ1-2; 8 bases agree with TRBD1. Germline CDR1 LNHDA, CDR2 SQIVND (reference sequence). The CDR3 spans 16 residues. The junction had 5 bases not matched to a gene; V was cut back by 2 bases and J by 0 bases. The CDR3 DNA reads as TGTGCCAGTAGTATATCGGACAGGGCGACTAACTATGGCTACACCTTC. Protein sequence: CASSISDRATNYGYTF.

The chain employs TRBV19 and TRBJ2-1, with D maybe TRBD1 (7 bases). There are 16 residues in the CDR3. V was cut by 3 bases and J by 7 bases, with 19 bases left in between. Germline lookup yields CDR1 LNHDA and CDR2 SQIVND (reference sequence). The CDR3 coding sequence is TGTGCCAGTAGTATGACAGGGACTTCCCTTTCGAATGAGCAGTTCTTC. Amino acids: CASSMTGTSLSNEQFF.

J is TRBJ1-2 and V is TRBV19; 7 nucleotides align to TRBD1. J lost 7 bases, V lost 8 bases, and 13 bases had no gene match. CDR3 length: 14 amino acids. Germline loops: CDR1 LNHDA, CDR2 SQIVND (reference sequence). As DNA, the CDR3 is TGTGCCAGTGGACTTCGACAGGGTGAGGGTGGCTACACCTTC. Its translation is CASGLRQGEGGYTF.

The CDR3 coding sequence is TGTGCCAGCAGCCAAGGAAAAGGACAGTATGGCTACACCTTC. It is translated as CASSQGKGQYGYTF. The rearrangement links TRBV14 to TRBJ1-2; perhaps TRBD1 as D (6 bases). Germline-derived CDR1 and CDR2 are SGHDN and FVKESK. The CDR3 is 14 residues long. The V end was cut by 1 base, the J end by 5 bases, with 11 bases between.